This T cell receptor beta chain was recorded in a study of cytomegalovirus exposure and HLA in healthy donors. Points from the study as a whole: Prior analysis indicated that the majority of TCR beta V segments exhibited productivity approximately 90% or approximately 30% of the time. In a later analysis, a missense DCLRE1C variant was linked to TCR beta V- and J-gene trimming. It is likely that the observed cluster of highly shared sequence variants was a sequencing artifact.

The V and J ends lost 0 bases and 2 bases, in that order; junction bases with no gene match: 4. The CDR3 length is 15 residues. Germline loops: CDR1 MNHEY, CDR2 SVGAGI. Only one count was recorded for this clone. Its specificity is unknown. The PCR used 60 Vbeta and 13 Jbeta primers. Assay: immunoSEQ multiplex PCR; the TCRdb copy retains only in-frame clones and omits some. The sample yields 150,000 to 200,000 clones, about 80% seen once. The V gene is TRBV6-5, the J gene TRBJ2-7; the match to TRBD2 covers 7 bases. Sample: PBMCs. The receptor's source is a man younger than 40 in good health and CMV-seronegative. In DNA form, the CDR3 reads TGTGCCAGCAGTTACTCTACTAGCGCGACCTACGAGCAGTACTTC. Translating it yields CASSYSTSATYEQYF.